This passage covers 18 T cell receptor beta chains from one sample sequenced in a study of metastatic and nonmetastatic thyroid tumors. Until they underwent thyroid surgery, no patient had received any treatment. TCRdb called clones again from the PCR reads with MiXCR. Seen here are around 31,000 clones, 25% to 30% observed once, and the top ten hold 30%. The sample consisted of blood. These receptors were obtained from a female donor with papillary thyroid cancer or a benign thyroid nodule (not recorded which). Some clones in this sample may be carry-over from other donors' samples.

The chain is built from TRBV6-1 and TRBJ1-1, with D tentatively TRBD1 (6 bases). The CDR3 runs to 14 residues. Per germline, CDR1 MNHNS and CDR2 SASEGT. The V and J ends lost 4 bases and 0 bases respectively, with 9 bases between them. CDR3 sequence reads: CASSARDMNTEAFF. The CDR3 DNA reads TGTGCCAGCAGTGCCAGGGACATGAACACTGAAGCTTTCTTT.

The DNA for the CDR3 is TGTGCCAGCAGCCAAGTAGGGACAGCAAATTCACCCCTCCACTTT. This gives the protein CASSQVGTANSPLHF. The chain links TRBV4-2 to TRBJ1-6; 7 nucleotides line up with TRBD1. The CDR3 totals 15 residues. Trimming removed 1 base from V and 7 bases from J; junction bases left unmatched: 4. Germline-derived CDR1 and CDR2 are LGHNA and YNFKEQ.

The genes are TRBV28 and TRBJ2-7; either TRBD1 or TRBD2 may supply D (5 bases each). V was cut by 1 base and J by 0 bases, with 10 bases left in between. Germline values: CDR1 MDHEN, CDR2 SYDVKM. CDR3 length equals 15 residues. CDR3 nucleotide sequence: TGTGCCAGCAGTTTATCTGGGACGAGCTCCTACGAGCAGTACTTC. Amino acid sequence: CASSLSGTSSYEQYF.

The rearrangement joins TRBV29-1 to TRBJ1-1, with D possibly TRBD1 on 5 matching bases. Germline V CDR1 and CDR2: SQVTM, ANQGSEA. The CDR3 is 12 residues long. V was pared by 6 bases and J by 1 base, with 9 bases between. CDR3 bases: TGCAGCGTGGGGGTTCGGAACACTGAAGCTTTCTTT. Protein: CSVGVRNTEAFF.

Details on this clone: The junction and the germline gene differ at one end; a read error may be behind it. The chain uses TRBV12-3 or TRBV12-4 and TRBJ1-2; 7 nucleotides line up with TRBD1. The CDR3 covers 14 residues. The chain's CDR3 is CVSLRDRANYGYTF. The CDR3 DNA follows: TGTGTCAGCCTAAGAGACAGGGCTAACTATGGCTACACCTTC.

In its sample, this clone was seen a few times. This chain links TRBV28 with TRBJ2-1, with 9 bases that match TRBD1. This CDR3 is 16 amino acids long. The V segment lost 6 bases and the J segment 10 bases; nucleotides outside the gene matches: 16. Germline loops: CDR1 MDHEN, CDR2 SYDVKM. The CDR3 sequence is CASRTVQGAGSNEQFF. In DNA, the CDR3 is TGTGCCAGCAGAACCGTACAGGGGGCGGGAAGTAACGAGCAGTTCTTC.

The chain uses TRBV4-1 and TRBJ2-7; the D is unclear. Trimming cost V 1 base and J 4 bases, with 8 bases left between them. Germline CDR1 and CDR2: MGHRA and YSYEKL. There are 13 residues in the CDR3. The CDR3 spells CASSQGIAYEQYF. Written as DNA, the CDR3 is TGCGCCAGCAGCCAAGGTATCGCGTACGAGCAGTACTTC.

The chain couples TRBV5-1 to TRBJ2-2; D unclear. Per the germline V gene, CDR1 is SGHRS and CDR2 is YFSETQ. The CDR3 is 14 amino acids. Trimming pared 0 bases from V and 2 bases from J, leaving 5 bases between. The chain's CDR3 is CASSLGFNTGELFF. The DNA for the CDR3 is TGCGCCAGCAGCTTGGGGTTTAACACCGGGGAGCTGTTTTTT.

This clone was detected ten times or more. The J gene is TRBJ2-5, the V gene TRBV5-1; no clear D. Looked up from germline, CDR1 is SGHRS and CDR2 is YFSETQ. The length of the CDR3 is 13 residues. Trimming left V 2 bases short and J 4 bases short, with 9 bases between. CDR3 DNA sequence: TGCGCCAGCAGCTTAAACATGAGAGAGACCCAGTACTTC. Translation: CASSLNMRETQYF.

V is TRBV7-8 and J is TRBJ2-1; no clear D. The V end lost 3 bases, the J end lost 7 bases, and 10 bases lay between the germline ends. Germline values: CDR1 SGHVS, CDR2 FQNEAQ. The CDR3 covers 13 residues. As DNA, the CDR3 is TGTGCCAGCAGCTTCGGTACCCCAAATGAGCAGTTCTTC. Its translation is CASSFGTPNEQFF. Looking up the rest from reference TRBV7-8 and TRBJ2-1 gives the full variable domain: GAGVSQSPRYKVAKRGQDVALRCDPISGHVSLFWYQQALGQGPEFLTYFQNEAQLDKSGLPSDRFFAERPEGSVSTLKIQRTQQEDSAVYLCASSFGTPNEQFFGPGTRLTVL.

This clone was seen a few times. V usage is TRBV28 and J usage is TRBJ1-1; weak D call: TRBD1 (5 bases). V dropped 6 bases and J dropped 2 bases, with 19 bases sitting between them. The CDR3 spans 16 residues. Germline V gene sequence: CDR1 MDHEN, CDR2 SYDVKM. The chain's CDR3 is CASRIGTGTANTEAFF. Written as DNA, the CDR3 is TGTGCCAGCAGGATCGGTACCGGGACGGCTAACACTGAAGCTTTCTTT.

The chain links TRBV15 to TRBJ2-1; D not certain. Germline loops: CDR1 LNHNV, CDR2 YYDKDF (reference sequence). V gave up 0 bases and J gave up 6 bases, with 6 bases separating them. The CDR3 spans 13 residues. The CDR3 sequence is CATSRDRPNEQFF. For the CDR3, the DNA is TGTGCCACCAGCAGAGATCGGCCCAATGAGCAGTTCTTC.

The chain joins TRBV6-2 or TRBV6-3 to TRBJ1-2; D is unclear. CDR1 and CDR2 from the germline V gene are MNHEY and SVGEGT. Trimming shortened V by 1 base and J by 6 bases, and 12 bases separated the two germline ends. The CDR3 runs 14 residues. The CDR3 DNA reads as TGTGCCAGCAGTTACTGGAACGGTGCAAATGGCTACACCTTC. It encodes CASSYWNGANGYTF.

As to this clone: A read error may account for a junction end that differs from germline. The chain joins TRBV7-6 to TRBJ2-7; 7 bases line up with TRBD1. The CDR3 has 15 amino acids. Germline CDR1 and CDR2: SGHVS and FNYEAQ. CDR3 nucleotides: TGTGCCAGCAGCTTAGCCGGGACAGAGTTTTCGTTTATGCACTTC. It translates to CASSLAGTEFSFMHF.

This CDR3 is CASIFEGNYGYTF. As DNA, the CDR3 is TGTGCCAGCATCTTCGAGGGTAACTATGGCTACACCTTC. This chain connects TRBV27 to TRBJ1-2; no firm D call. This CDR3 has 13 residues. CDR1 MNHEY and CDR2 SMNVEV come from the germline V gene (reference sequence). Trimming took 7 bases from V and 1 from J, leaving 10 bases between them.

This clone has just a few counts. This chain uses TRBV6-1 with TRBJ2-5, with D unresolved. Germline V lookup: CDR1 MNHNS, CDR2 SASEGT. The CDR3 consists of 13 residues. V lost 6 bases to trimming and J lost 4 bases, with 12 bases between them. In nucleotides, the CDR3 is TGTGCCAGCAGCCACAGTAGGCTAGAGACCCAGTACTTC. Protein sequence: CASSHSRLETQYF.

This clone came up a few times. This rearrangement joins TRBV2 to TRBJ2-7; no firm D call. The V end was cut by 7 bases, the J end by 6 bases, with 16 bases between. Looked up from germline, CDR1 is SNHLY and CDR2 is FYNNEI. The CDR3 extends over 13 amino acids. The CDR3, as DNA: TGTGCCAGCAATTCGGTAGTCCGAACCGAGCAGTACTTC. Amino acids: CASNSVVRTEQYF.

The chain carries TRBV11-1 and TRBJ1-1, with D maybe TRBD1 (5 bases). This CDR3 contains 18 residues. Germline assignment: CDR1 SGHAT and CDR2 FQDESV (reference sequence). With 5 bases removed from V and 0 bases from J, the gap between germline ends came to 22 bases. The CDR3 sequence is CASSPSGGAEVVNTEAFF. The CDR3 nucleotides are TGTGCCAGCAGCCCGTCGGGAGGGGCGGAAGTTGTGAACACTGAAGCTTTCTTT.